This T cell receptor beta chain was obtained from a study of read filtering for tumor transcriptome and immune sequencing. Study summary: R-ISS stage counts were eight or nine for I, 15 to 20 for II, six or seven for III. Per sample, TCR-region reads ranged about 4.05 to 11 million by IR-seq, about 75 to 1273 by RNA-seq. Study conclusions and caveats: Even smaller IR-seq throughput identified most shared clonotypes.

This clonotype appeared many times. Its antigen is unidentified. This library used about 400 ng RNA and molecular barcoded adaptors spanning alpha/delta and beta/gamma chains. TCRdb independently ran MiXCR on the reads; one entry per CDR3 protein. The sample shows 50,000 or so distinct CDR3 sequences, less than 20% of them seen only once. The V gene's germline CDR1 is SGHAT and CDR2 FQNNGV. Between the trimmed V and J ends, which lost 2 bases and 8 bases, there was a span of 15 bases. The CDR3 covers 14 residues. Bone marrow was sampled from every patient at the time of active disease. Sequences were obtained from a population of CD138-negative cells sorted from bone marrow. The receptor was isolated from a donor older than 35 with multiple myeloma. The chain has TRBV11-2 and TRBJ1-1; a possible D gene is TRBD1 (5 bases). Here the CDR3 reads CASSLSLGREEAFF. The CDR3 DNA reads TGTGCCAGCAGCTTATCGTTGGGCAGGGAGGAAGCTTTCTTT.